A selection of T cell receptor beta chains follows, all from one sample in a study of T cell responses to AZD1222 COVID-19 vaccine. The assay was immunoSEQ multiplex PCR, and TCRdb's table has in-frame clones only and misses some. The data contain 180,000 or so clones, around 90% of them singletons. Source: peripheral blood, taken 28 days after the second AZD1222 dose. Source of these receptors: an adult who received the AZD1222 COVID-19 vaccine. Both conserved end residues are part of each CDR3. The D gene is left open where the match is weak. Part of the rows lack a size; the others show once, few, many or a class for expanded clones.

clone size,V gene,J gene,D gene,CDR3 DNA,CDR3 protein
-,TRBV18,TRBJ1-6,-,TGTGCCAGCTCACCGGTCTCCCCGCAGGGGTCCAGGGGTTCACCCCTCCACTTT,CASSPVSPQGSRGSPLHF
-,TRBV5-8,TRBJ1-5,-,TGTGCCAGCAGCACCACGGGGACGGGCAATCAGCCCCAGCATTTT,CASSTTGTGNQPQHF
-,TRBV3-1/TRBV3-2,TRBJ2-2,-,TGTGCCAGCAGCCAAGCACAGCCCGGCACCGGGGAGCTGTTTTTT,CASSQAQPGTGELFF
-,TRBV18,TRBJ1-1,TRBD1,TGTGCCAGCTCACCACCGACAGGGACCTTGAACACTGAAGCTTTCTTT,CASSPPTGTLNTEAFF
-,TRBV11-1,TRBJ2-2,-,TGTGCCAGCAGCTTAGGTGTGGGTCCCGGGGAGCTGTTTTTT,CASSLGVGPGELFF
-,TRBV6-5,TRBJ2-7,-,TGTGCCAGCAGTTACGGCGACTCGGGTCGCCTCAAGCAGTACTTC,CASSYGDSGRLKQYF
-,TRBV28,TRBJ1-1,-,TGTGCCAGCAGTTTGCCGTCCTCTCCGAGGGGCGGTAGCTTCTTT,CASSLPSSPRGGSFF
-,TRBV23-1,TRBJ1-2,-,TGCGCCAGCAGTCAATCGCCTAACTATGGCTACACCTTC,CASSQSPNYGYTF
-,TRBV18,TRBJ2-1,TRBD2,TGTGCCAGCTCACCACCTGGGCGGGGGGGCTATGAGCAGTTCTTC,CASSPPGRGGYEQFF
-,TRBV14,TRBJ1-6,-,TGTGCCAGCACCCTGGTGGTCAATTCACCCCTCCACTTT,CASTLVVNSPLHF
-,TRBV5-1,TRBJ2-7,-,TGCGCCAGCAGCGAGCAGGGGGGGAACGAGCAGTACTTC,CASSEQGGNEQYF
-,TRBV10-3,TRBJ2-6,-,TGTGCCATCAGTGAGTCGGGGGCTGGGGCCAACGTCCTGACTTTC,CAISESGAGANVLTF
-,TRBV12-3/TRBV12-4,TRBJ1-2,-,TGTGCCAGCGGCAGTAACTATGGCTACACCTTC,CASGSNYGYTF
-,TRBV7-9,TRBJ2-7,TRBD2,TGTGCCAGCAGCTTAGGCGGGGGGCGACCCTACGAGCAGTACTTC,CASSLGGGRPYEQYF
-,TRBV9,TRBJ2-7,TRBD2,TGTGCCAGCAGCGTAGACGGCGGGAGGGTTTCCGAGCAGTACTTC,CASSVDGGRVSEQYF
once,TRBV4-3,TRBJ1-4,-,TGCGCCAGCAGCCAAGATTACTTGGAGAATGAAAAACTGTTTTTT,CASSQDYLENEKLFF
-,TRBV28,TRBJ1-1,TRBD1,TGTGCCAGCGGCCAAGGACAGGTGAACACTGAAGCTTTCTTT,CASGQGQVNTEAFF
-,TRBV7-9,TRBJ2-7,TRBD1,TGTGCCAGCAGCCGGACAGGGGGCGTGGGTCCCTACGAGCAGTACTTC,CASSRTGGVGPYEQYF
-,TRBV18,TRBJ1-5,TRBD1,TGTGCCAGCTCACTAGCGACAGGGGGTCAGCCCCAGCATTTT,CASSLATGGQPQHF
-,TRBV27,TRBJ1-2,-,TGTGCCAGCAGAGACAGCCGGGACTATGGCTACACCTTC,CASRDSRDYGYTF
-,TRBV19,TRBJ2-5,TRBD2,TGTGCCAGTAGCCCGGGGACTAGCGGCCAAGAGACCCAGTACTTC,CASSPGTSGQETQYF
-,TRBV6-5,TRBJ1-1,-,TGTGCCAGCAGTTACTCAGGGGCCTTGAACACTGAAGCTTTCTTT,CASSYSGALNTEAFF
-,TRBV14,TRBJ2-1,-,TGTGCCAGCAGCCAAGGTCTGATAGCGGCTCTTAATGAGCAGTTCTTC,CASSQGLIAALNEQFF
-,TRBV19,TRBJ2-7,TRBD2,TGTGCCAGTAGGAGGTGGGAGGGGCCCCTCTACGAGCAGTACTTC,CASRRWEGPLYEQYF
once,TRBV5-1,TRBJ2-5,-,TGCGCCAGCAGCTTGAGGGGCCCAGGGGAGTGGGAGACCCAGTACTTC,CASSLRGPGEWETQYF
-,TRBV18,TRBJ1-2,TRBD1,TGTGCCAGCTCACCGGGACAGGGAGGAAGTCACACCTTC,CASSPGQGGSHTF
-,TRBV7-8,TRBJ1-1,-,TGTGCCAGCAGCTTAGGCGACGGGAACACTGAAGCTTTCTTT,CASSLGDGNTEAFF
once,TRBV4-1,TRBJ2-1,-,TGCGCCAGCTCGAACGGATTAGCACGCGGTTCATCCTACAATGAGCAGTTCTTC,CASSNGLARGSSYNEQFF
-,TRBV28,TRBJ1-1,-,TGTGCCAGCAGTTCTGGGGACGGGGCGAACACTGAAGCTTTCTTT,CASSSGDGANTEAFF
-,TRBV7-9,TRBJ1-3,-,TGTGCCAGCAGCTCGCCGGGAGAAGGAAACACCATATATTTT,CASSSPGEGNTIYF
-,TRBV12-3/TRBV12-4,TRBJ1-1,-,TGTGCCAGCAGTGAGAACAGGGATACTGAAGCTTTCTTT,CASSENRDTEAFF
-,TRBV5-4,TRBJ1-5,-,TGTGCCAGCAGCTTGGATTTGAATAGCAATCAGCCCCAGCATTTT,CASSLDLNSNQPQHF
-,TRBV7-6,TRBJ1-5,TRBD1,TGTGCCAGCAGCCAAGGACAGGGAGAAAATAGCAATCAGCCCCAGCATTTT,CASSQGQGENSNQPQHF
-,TRBV7-7,TRBJ2-5,TRBD2,TGTGCCAGCAGCTTATCCTCCGGGACTACCCCCGGTGAGACCCAGTACTTC,CASSLSSGTTPGETQYF
-,TRBV28,TRBJ1-1,-,TGTGCCAGCCGGGCACAGGTTGAAGCTTTCTTT,CASRAQVEAFF
few,TRBV7-9,TRBJ1-2,-,TGTGCCAGCAGCTTCCTACAGGACTATGGCTACACCTTC,CASSFLQDYGYTF
-,TRBV5-1,TRBJ2-7,-,TGCGCCAGCAGTCCCACAGGCCTCTCCTACGAGCAGTACTTC,CASSPTGLSYEQYF
-,TRBV27,TRBJ2-7,-,TGTGCCAGCAGTTTAATTCCAGGGGGGAGCTCCTACGAGCAGTACTTC,CASSLIPGGSSYEQYF
-,TRBV6-2/TRBV6-3,TRBJ2-3,-,TGTGCCAGCATCCCCGGGGGGCCGGGCACAGATACGCAGTATTTT,CASIPGGPGTDTQYF
-,TRBV6-1,TRBJ1-6,-,TGTGCCAGCAGTGAACTACAGGTTCAGGGTTCACCCCTCCACTTT,CASSELQVQGSPLHF
-,TRBV24-1,TRBJ2-3,-,TGTGCCACCAGTGATTACACAGATACGCAGTATTTT,CATSDYTDTQYF
few,TRBV7-2,TRBJ1-1,-,TGTGCCAGCAGCTTAGAGCCGGGTTACACTGAAGCTTTCTTT,CASSLEPGYTEAFF
-,TRBV5-4,TRBJ1-2,TRBD1,TGTGCCAGCAGCTTGGGACAGGGGGGATTTGAAGGCTACACCTTC,CASSLGQGGFEGYTF
-,TRBV5-1,TRBJ1-4,-,TGCGCCAGCAGTTTGGGGCCAACTAATGAAAAACTGTTTTTT,CASSLGPTNEKLFF
-,TRBV25-1,TRBJ1-1,-,TGTGCCAGCAGTGGGCGACACCAGAACACTGAAGCTTTCTTT,CASSGRHQNTEAFF
once,TRBV5-1,TRBJ1-2,-,TGCGCCAGCAGCTTGGCCCAGGTGAGAGATGGCTACACCTTC,CASSLAQVRDGYTF
-,TRBV7-3,TRBJ2-7,TRBD2,TGTGCCAGCAGCCCTACGAGGACTAGCAACGAGCAGTACTTC,CASSPTRTSNEQYF
-,TRBV7-8,TRBJ1-4,-,TGTGCCAGCAGCTTAGGCAGGAATGAAAAACTGTTTTTT,CASSLGRNEKLFF
-,TRBV28,TRBJ2-7,TRBD1,TGTGCCAGCAGTTTACCAGGGGGCTTGTACGAGCAGTACTTC,CASSLPGGLYEQYF
-,TRBV5-1,TRBJ1-6,TRBD1,TGCGCCAGCAGCCTAGGACAGGCTAATAATTCACCCCTCCACTTT,CASSLGQANNSPLHF
-,TRBV6-2/TRBV6-3,TRBJ1-1,-,TGTGCCAGCAGTTACGGTTGGGCTCCCTCAGGGAACACTGAAGCTTTCTTT,CASSYGWAPSGNTEAFF